The next 25 T cell receptor beta chains were all read from a single sample in a study of beta chain features in type 1 diabetes. Whole-study results and caveats: When Type 1 diabetes patients were examined, their TCRB CDR3s proved moderately but significantly shorter in all four CD4+ subsets.

Their antigens remain unidentified. Expressed TCRB transcripts were sequenced after all isolated RNA was converted to cDNA. Method: immunoSEQ multiplex PCR; TCRdb's copy keeps in-frame clones and lacks some. The data hold 60,000 to 75,000 clones, with about 48% observed a single time. Material for sequencing was central memory CD4+ T cells from blood. These receptors originate from a young man with type 1 diabetes.

This clone was counted a few times. J is TRBJ1-1 and V is TRBV2; the match to TRBD1 covers 8 bases. Germline CDR1 SNHLY, CDR2 FYNNEI. V lost 1 base, J lost 3 bases, and 10 bases stayed unmatched. The CDR3 has 17 amino acids. DNA of the CDR3: TGTGCCAGCAGTGAAGGAGGCAGGGGGCGCCTGGACACTGAAGCTTTCTTT. This gives the protein CASSEGGRGRLDTEAFF.

This chain connects TRBV18 to TRBJ1-2; 8 bases are shared with TRBD1. The CDR3 contains 13 residues. The V segment lost 5 bases and the J segment 8 bases; nucleotides outside the gene matches: 7. The germline gives CDR1 KGHSH, CDR2 LQKENI. CDR3 region: CASSTGGRGGYTF. For the CDR3, the DNA is TGTGCCAGCTCAACAGGGGGACGGGGCGGCTACACCTTC.

The V gene is TRBV5-1, the J gene TRBJ2-7, with D perhaps TRBD1 (6 bases). Looked up from germline, CDR1 is SGHRS and CDR2 is YFSETQ. The CDR3 contains 14 residues. Trimming shortened V by 0 bases and J by 7 bases, and 14 bases separated the two germline ends. The CDR3 DNA follows: TGCGCCAGCAGCTTGGATGGCAGGGGTGGGGAGCAGTACTTC. Translating gives CASSLDGRGGEQYF.

This clone has just a few counts. The genes are TRBV6-6 and TRBJ2-3; no definite D call. There are 12 residues in the CDR3. V lost 5 bases to trimming and J lost 5 bases, with 8 bases between them. Germline values: CDR1 MNHNY, CDR2 SVGAGI (reference sequence). The CDR3 sequence: CASSLTGDTQYF. In DNA, the CDR3 is TGTGCCAGCAGTCTTACGGGAGATACGCAGTATTTT.

The J gene is TRBJ2-1, the V gene TRBV18, with 7 nucleotides matching TRBD2. The V and J ends lost 3 bases and 2 bases, in that order; junction bases with no gene match: 4. The CDR3 runs 15 residues. Germline V gene sequence: CDR1 KGHSH, CDR2 LQKENI. In nucleotides, the CDR3 is TGTGCCAGCTCACCCTTAGCGGGCCCCTACAATGAGCAGTTCTTC. Protein sequence: CASSPLAGPYNEQFF. Variable domain in full (rest from reference TRBV18 and TRBJ2-1): NAGVMQNPRHLVRRRGQEARLRCSPMKGHSHVYWYRQLPEEGLKFMVYLQKENIIDESGMPKERFSAEFPKEGPSILRIQQVVRGDSAAYFCASSPLAGPYNEQFFGPGTRLTVL.

The chain links TRBV14 to TRBJ2-2; 7 bases line up with TRBD1. The germline V gene has CDR1 SGHDN and CDR2 FVKESK. V was pared by 5 bases and J by 5 bases, with 5 bases of the junction left unmatched. The CDR3 covers 14 residues. DNA for the CDR3: TGTGCCAGCAGCTGGAGGACAGGTACCGGGGAGCTGTTTTTT. Residues: CASSWRTGTGELFF. The full variable domain, completed using reference TRBV14 and TRBJ2-2, is EAGVTQFPSHSVIEKGQTVTLRCDPISGHDNLYWYRRVMGKEIKFLLHFVKESKQDESGMPNNRFLAERTGGTYSTLKVQPAELEDSGVYFCASSWRTGTGELFFGEGSRLTVL.

The V call is TRBV4-1, the J call TRBJ2-4, with a weak D call TRBD1 (6 bases). CDR1 and CDR2 from the germline V gene are MGHRA and YSYEKL. V was cut by 0 bases and J by 4 bases, with 19 bases left in between. This CDR3 has 18 amino acids. CDR3 region: CASSQEVGWSGQKNIQYF. In DNA form, the CDR3 reads TGCGCCAGCAGCCAAGAAGTGGGGTGGTCAGGACAGAAAAACATTCAGTACTTC.

This chain joins TRBV6-6 and TRBJ2-3; possibly TRBD1 for D (5 bases). The CDR3 extends over 16 amino acids. V gave up 0 bases and J gave up 3 bases, with 13 bases separating them. Germline CDR1 reads MNHNY; CDR2 reads SVGAGI (reference sequence). The CDR3 DNA follows: TGTGCCAGCAGTTACTCGCGGCAGGGATATACAGATACGCAGTATTTT. Protein product: CASSYSRQGYTDTQYF.

This clone was seen more than once but under ten times. The CDR3 reads CASSSGAGNTIYF. CDR3 bases: TGTGCCAGCAGTTCAGGGGCTGGAAACACCATATATTTT. This sequence joins TRBV6-5 and TRBJ1-3; TRBD1 is a possible D gene (6 bases). The germline V gene encodes CDR1 MNHEY and CDR2 SVGAGI. With 4 bases removed from V and 2 bases from J, the gap between germline ends came to 6 bases. The CDR3 runs to 13 residues.

The chain has TRBV20-1 and TRBJ1-1; the D is unclear. V was cut by 6 bases and J by 5 bases, with 10 bases left in between. This CDR3 has 11 amino acids. CDR1 and CDR2 from the germline V gene are DFQATT and SNEGSKA (reference sequence). The CDR3 region is CSAGAGTEAFF. The CDR3 DNA sequence: TGCAGTGCCGGCGCGGGAACTGAAGCTTTCTTT.

The CDR3 DNA reads TGTGCCAGCAGCTTACGAGCAACTAATGAAAAACTGTTTTTT. Its protein is CASSLRATNEKLFF. This chain joins TRBV11-2 and TRBJ1-4; D ambiguous. Trimming removed 2 bases from V and 0 bases from J, with 4 bases in between. The CDR3 has 14 residues. Germline V gene sequence: CDR1 SGHAT, CDR2 FQNNGV.

This clone was detected only a few times. The rearrangement joins TRBV11-2 to TRBJ2-5, with 8 positions matching TRBD1. The CDR3 sequence is 15 residues long. V lost 6 bases and J lost 2; bases outside the gene matches: 8. Germline V gene sequence: CDR1 SGHAT, CDR2 FQNNGV. CDR3: CASRPPGTGQETQYF. DNA of the CDR3: TGTGCCAGCAGACCCCCCGGGACAGGTCAAGAGACCCAGTACTTC.

V is TRBV5-5 and J is TRBJ1-5; the D gene is possibly TRBD1 (5 bases). V was trimmed by 0 bases and J by 1 base, leaving 20 bases between them. Germline lookup yields CDR1 SGHKS and CDR2 YYEKEE (reference sequence). This CDR3 contains 19 residues. The CDR3 loop reads CASSLGTPTMRQSNQPQHF. The CDR3 nucleotides are TGTGCCAGCAGCTTGGGTACCCCCACAATGAGACAGAGCAATCAGCCCCAGCATTTT.

The chain employs TRBV6-1 and TRBJ1-2; D might be TRBD1 (5 bases). CDR3 length equals 16 residues. Germline V gene data show CDR1 as MNHNS and CDR2 as SASEGT. Trimming stripped 1 base from V and 7 bases from J, with 19 bases between. The DNA for the CDR3 is TGTGCCAGCAGTGAAGTTGGGGCAGGCCCTGCGGCTGGCTACACCTTC. Translating it yields CASSEVGAGPAAGYTF.

In its sample, this clone was seen a few times. The gene calls are TRBV18 and TRBJ2-7; 7 bases align to TRBD1. V lost 2 bases to trimming and J lost 6 bases; unmatched junction nucleotides: 7. The V gene's germline CDR1 is KGHSH and CDR2 LQKENI. The CDR3 runs to 14 residues. The CDR3, as DNA: TGTGCCAGCTCACCAAACAGGGGCCCCGGCGAGCAGTACTTC. It is translated as CASSPNRGPGEQYF.

The CDR3 loop reads CASSPSQRGAGEQFF. DNA of the CDR3: TGTGCCAGCTCACCAAGCCAGCGGGGGGCCGGTGAGCAGTTCTTC. This chain joins TRBV18 and TRBJ2-1, with TRBD2 matching 9 bases. The CDR3 is made up of 15 amino acids. Germline V gene lookup returns CDR1 KGHSH and CDR2 LQKENI. The trim removed 2 bases at V and 9 bases at J, leaving 8 bases unmatched.

The J gene is TRBJ2-1, the V gene TRBV29-1; the D gene is possibly TRBD2 (7 bases). The germline V gene has CDR1 SQVTM and CDR2 ANQGSEA. CDR3 length: 15 residues. V lost 1 base to trimming and J lost 8 bases, with 18 bases between them. The CDR3 DNA reads TGCAGCGTTGAAGGTAGGGGGGGGGCCAGGGATGAGCAGTTCTTC. This gives the protein CSVEGRGGARDEQFF.

This chain links TRBV11-2 with TRBJ2-5; TRBD2 matches 7 bases. CDR1 is SGHAT and CDR2 is FQNNGV in the germline V gene. V lost 3 bases, J lost 2 bases, and 0 bases stayed unmatched. CDR3 size: 13 residues. CDR3 sequence (DNA): TGTGCCAGCAGCTTTAGCGGGCAAGAGACCCAGTACTTC. Translated, it gives CASSFSGQETQYF.

This clone showed up just a few times. V is TRBV4-1 and J is TRBJ1-4; D gene unclear. Germline V gene sequence: CDR1 MGHRA, CDR2 YSYEKL. V gave up 0 bases and J gave up 4 bases, with 9 bases separating them. This CDR3 contains 15 residues. CDR3 sequence reads: CASSQDGGYNEKLFF. DNA for the CDR3: TGCGCCAGCAGCCAAGATGGAGGGTATAATGAAAAACTGTTTTTT.

The sample holds a few counts of this clone. The chain is built from TRBV7-2 and TRBJ2-1; TRBD1 might be the D (5 bases). Looked up from germline, CDR1 is SGHTA and CDR2 is FQGNSA. The length of the CDR3 is 15 residues. V dropped 1 base and J dropped 4 bases, with 11 bases sitting between them. The DNA for the CDR3 is TGTGCCAGCAGCTTAGGGACACGAACATACAATGAGCAGTTCTTC. Its translation is CASSLGTRTYNEQFF.

The V and J genes are TRBV5-1 and TRBJ2-5; 8 bases line up with TRBD1. The J call may be in error: the DNA end matches TRBJ2-7 better. The CDR3 length is 13 residues. Germline loops: CDR1 SGHRS, CDR2 YFSETQ. This CDR3 reads CASSFEQGVEQYF. CDR3 nucleotides: TGCGCCAGCAGCTTCGAACAGGGGGTCGAGCAGTACTTC.

The chain links TRBV16 to TRBJ1-3; no clear D gene. This CDR3 is 16 amino acids long. Trimming took 2 bases from V and 0 from J, leaving 11 bases between them. Germline lookup yields CDR1 KGHSY and CDR2 FQNENV. The CDR3 here is CASSQTGARSGNTIYF. The CDR3 nucleotides read TGTGCCAGCAGCCAAACGGGTGCGCGCTCTGGAAACACCATATATTTT.

V gene TRBV4-1 combines with J gene TRBJ2-3; possibly TRBD1 for D (6 bases). The CDR3 runs to 16 residues. The germline gives CDR1 MGHRA, CDR2 YSYEKL. Deletions cut 0 bases from V and 2 bases from J, with 12 bases between. The CDR3 reads CASSQDWGRVTDTQYF. CDR3 DNA sequence: TGCGCCAGCAGCCAAGACTGGGGGCGAGTCACAGATACGCAGTATTTT.

CDR3 in amino acids: CAISTSGGAGGTDTQYF. For the CDR3, the DNA is TGTGCCATCTCCACTAGCGGGGGGGCAGGGGGCACAGATACGCAGTATTTT. J is TRBJ2-3 and V is TRBV10-3; TRBD2 matches at 13 bases. Trimming at V came to 8 bases and at J to 1 base, leaving 9 bases not matched to a gene. The CDR3 has 17 amino acids. Germline V gene data show CDR1 as ENHRY and CDR2 as SYGVKD.

The genes are TRBV11-2 and TRBJ2-2; possibly TRBD1 for D (5 bases). Trimming took 5 bases from V and 5 from J, leaving 12 bases between them. The germline V gene has CDR1 SGHAT and CDR2 FQNNGV. The CDR3 contains 14 residues. The CDR3 sequence is CASSRVQGTGELFF. The DNA for the CDR3 is TGTGCCAGCAGCCGCGTTCAGGGAACCGGGGAGCTGTTTTTT. The complete variable domain, with remaining parts taken from reference TRBV11-2 and TRBJ2-2, reads EAGVAQSPRYKIIEKRQSVAFWCNPISGHATLYWYQQILGQGPKLLIQFQNNGVVDDSQLPKDRFSAERLKGVDSTLKIQPAKLEDSAVYLCASSRVQGTGELFFGEGSRLTVL.